The clone carrying this T cell receptor (beta chain) appeared a few times. Its antigen is unidentified. Produced via immunoSEQ multiplex PCR; TCRdb's table is partial and in-frame only. The table records some 350,000 clones, 67% of them present only once. V lost 4 bases and J 2 bases, leaving 14 bases between the germline ends. The CDR3 runs 15 residues. The V gene's germline CDR1 is SGHVS and CDR2 FQNEAQ. This sample was included in a study of cytotoxic CD8 clonotypes in ibrutinib-treated CLL. The overall study: Samples averaged approximately 260,000 productive templates and approximately 100,000 productive rearrangements. Study conclusions and caveats: There were few public clonotypes, and on treatment they contracted or stayed stable.

The sequence derives from a human donor with chronic lymphocytic leukemia. The sequenced sample was PBMCs, obtained after 36 months of ibrutinib treatment. This chain uses TRBV7-8 with TRBJ2-5; D is perhaps TRBD1 (5 bases). This CDR3 reads CASSSLTGPQETQYF. CDR3 nucleotides: TGTGCCAGCAGCTCCCTCACAGGACCACAAGAGACCCAGTACTTC.